This T cell receptor (beta chain) was captured in a study of Ad26.COV2.S vaccination and SARS-CoV-2 variants. Broader study findings: Relative to placebo recipients, vaccine recipients exhibited elevated spike-specific TCR breadth.

Clones were read by immunoSEQ multiplex PCR, and TCRdb kept only the in-frame ones, dropping some. Of almost 400,000 clones listed, around 91% were seen once; the top ten hold around 2%. Sample treatment: roughly 18 received Ad26.COV2.S at low or high dose, single or two shots; 5 received placebo; per-sample allocation not given. Day 63 after the first injection of vaccine or placebo was the sampling time. Germline CDR1 and CDR2: MDHEN and SYDVKM. The CDR3 contains 14 residues. Trimming took off 6 bases at V and 4 bases at J, with 13 bases between the two ends. The sample holds one count of this clone. Antigen: not known.

This clonotype originated in a person aged 18-60 years who received the Ad26.COV2.S COVID-19 vaccine or a placebo. The chain uses TRBV28 and TRBJ1-3; the D is unclear. Sequencing was performed on peripheral blood, taken in a trial of Ad26.COV2.S vaccine versus placebo. CDR3 amino acids: CASSRASRGNTIYF. In nucleotides, the CDR3 is TGTGCCAGCAGCCGGGCCTCGAGAGGAAACACCATATATTTT.